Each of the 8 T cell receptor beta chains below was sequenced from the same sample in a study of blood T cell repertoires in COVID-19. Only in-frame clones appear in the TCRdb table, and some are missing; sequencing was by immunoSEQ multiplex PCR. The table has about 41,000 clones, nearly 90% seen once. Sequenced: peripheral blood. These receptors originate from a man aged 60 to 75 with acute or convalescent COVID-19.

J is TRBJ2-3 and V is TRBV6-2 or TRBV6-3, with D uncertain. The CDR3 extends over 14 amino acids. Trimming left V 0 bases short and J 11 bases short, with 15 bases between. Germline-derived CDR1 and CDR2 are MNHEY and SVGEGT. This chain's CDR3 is CASSYSTGEGGQYF. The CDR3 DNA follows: TGTGCCAGCAGTTACTCGACTGGAGAAGGTGGGCAGTATTTT.

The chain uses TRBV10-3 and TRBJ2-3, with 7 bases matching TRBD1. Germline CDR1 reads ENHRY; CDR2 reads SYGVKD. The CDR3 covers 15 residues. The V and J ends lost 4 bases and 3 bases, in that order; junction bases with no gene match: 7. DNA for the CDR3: TGTGCCATCAGTGCCGACAGGGTGGGAACAGATACGCAGTATTTT. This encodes CAISADRVGTDTQYF.

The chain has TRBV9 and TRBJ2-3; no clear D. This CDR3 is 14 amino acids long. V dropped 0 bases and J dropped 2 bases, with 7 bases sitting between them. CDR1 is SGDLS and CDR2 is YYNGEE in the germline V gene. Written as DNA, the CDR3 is TGTGCCAGCAGCGTAGACAGAAACACAGATACGCAGTATTTT. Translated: CASSVDRNTDTQYF.

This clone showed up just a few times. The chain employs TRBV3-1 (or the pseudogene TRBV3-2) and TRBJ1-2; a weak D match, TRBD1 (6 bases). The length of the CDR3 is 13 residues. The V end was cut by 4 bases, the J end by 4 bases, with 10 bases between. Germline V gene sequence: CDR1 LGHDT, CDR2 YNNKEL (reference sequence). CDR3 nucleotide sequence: TGTGCCAGCAGCCCCGGACAGAGCTATGGCTACACCTTC. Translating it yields CASSPGQSYGYTF.

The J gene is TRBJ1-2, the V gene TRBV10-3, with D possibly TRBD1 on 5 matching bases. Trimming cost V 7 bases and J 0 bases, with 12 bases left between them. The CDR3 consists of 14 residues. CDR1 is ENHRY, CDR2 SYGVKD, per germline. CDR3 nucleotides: TGTGCCATCACATTAGACAGCACTAACTATGGCTACACCTTC. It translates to CAITLDSTNYGYTF.

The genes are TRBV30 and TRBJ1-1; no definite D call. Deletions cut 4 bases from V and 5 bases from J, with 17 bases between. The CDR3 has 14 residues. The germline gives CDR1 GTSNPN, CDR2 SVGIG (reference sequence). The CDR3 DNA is TGTGCCTGGAACCGCCGAGGGATGGAAACTGAAGCTTTCTTT. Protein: CAWNRRGMETEAFF.

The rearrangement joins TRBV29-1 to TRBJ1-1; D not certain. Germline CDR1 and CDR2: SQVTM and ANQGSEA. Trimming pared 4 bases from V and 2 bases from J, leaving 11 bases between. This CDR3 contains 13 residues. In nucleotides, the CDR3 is TGCAGCGTTGTGGGCCAGGCCAACACTGAAGCTTTCTTT. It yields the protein CSVVGQANTEAFF.

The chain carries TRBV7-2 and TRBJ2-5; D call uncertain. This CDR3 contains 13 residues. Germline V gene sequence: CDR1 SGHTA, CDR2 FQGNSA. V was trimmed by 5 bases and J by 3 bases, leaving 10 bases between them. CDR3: CASSPRRKETQYF. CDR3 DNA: TGTGCCAGCAGCCCTCGTAGAAAAGAGACCCAGTACTTC. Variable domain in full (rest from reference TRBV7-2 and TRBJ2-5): GAGVSQSPSNKVTEKGKDVELRCDPISGHTALYWYRQSLGQGLEFLIYFQGNSAPDKSGLPSDRFSAERTGGSVSTLTIQRTQQEDSAVYLCASSPRRKETQYFGPGTRLLVL.